Listed below are T cell receptor beta chains from one sample, sequenced in a study of shared clonotypes between healthy human individuals. Profiled with immunoSEQ multiplex PCR; TCRdb holds only in-frame clones, not every one. This table holds 2 million or so clones, 85% to 95% found once. Sequencing used naive CD4+ T cells sorted from blood. These receptors all come from a man between 18 and 29 years old in good health. Each CDR3 is given with its conserved first and last residue. D genes are given only for firm matches. Not all rows give a size; the values are once, few, many and, for expanded clones, a class.

V	D	size	J	DNA	CDR3
TRBV11-2	TRBD1	.	TRBJ2-7	TGTGCCAGCAGCCAGGGCAGGGGACAGACTTACGAGCAGTACTTC	CASSQGRGQTYEQYF
TRBV6-1	.	few	TRBJ1-2	TGTGCCAGCAGTGAAGGGTGGGGGAGCTACACCTTC	CASSEGWGSYTF
TRBV5-6	TRBD2	.	TRBJ2-7	TGTGCCAGCAGCTTGGGACGGGACTACTCCTACGAGCAGTACTTC	CASSLGRDYSYEQYF
TRBV5-4	TRBD1	.	TRBJ1-6	TGTGCCACCTCAGGGGGCTCCTATAATTCACCCCTCCACTTT	CATSGGSYNSPLHF
TRBV12-5	.	.	TRBJ2-1	TGTGCTAGTGGTTTAGGGGACCCCCAGCCCCATGAGCAGTTCTTC	CASGLGDPQPHEQFF
TRBV5-1	TRBD1	.	TRBJ1-2	TGCGCCAGCAGGGACAGGGGGCCAGCTAACTATGGCTACACCTTC	CASRDRGPANYGYTF
TRBV5-1	TRBD2	once	TRBJ2-3	TGCGCCAGCAGCTTGGGGACTAGCGGGGCCAACACAGATACGCAGTATTTT	CASSLGTSGANTDTQYF
TRBV30	.	.	TRBJ1-5	TGTGCCTGGAGTGTAAAAACAGGTGGGTCAGGCGGCAATCAGCCCCAGCATTTT	CAWSVKTGGSGGNQPQHF
TRBV2	TRBD1	.	TRBJ2-7	TGTGCCAGCAGTGGGACAGGACAGGGGGCCAACGAGCAGTACTTC	CASSGTGQGANEQYF
TRBV7-2	.	.	TRBJ2-3	TGTGCCAGCAGCTTCGGACTGACCCCAGATACGCAGTATTTT	CASSFGLTPDTQYF
TRBV28	TRBD1	many	TRBJ2-7	TGTGCCAGCAGCCCCTATCGACAGGGGGCCGTCACCTACGAGCAGTACTTC	CASSPYRQGAVTYEQYF
TRBV19	.	.	TRBJ2-1	TGTGCCAGTAGTCCCATGGACGGATTCAATGAGCAGTTCTTC	CASSPMDGFNEQFF
TRBV27	.	.	TRBJ1-5	TGTGCCAGCAGTTCCTCAGACAGGCCTTTCCCGCCCCAGCATTTT	CASSSSDRPFPPQHF
TRBV18	TRBD1	many	TRBJ1-6	TGTGCCAGCTCACCGGACAGGGTTAATTCACCCCTCCACTTT	CASSPDRVNSPLHF
TRBV7-9	.	.	TRBJ2-1	TGTGCCAGCAGCTTAGGTTTAACAGGGAAGGACAATGAGCAGTTCTTC	CASSLGLTGKDNEQFF
TRBV4-3	TRBD2	few	TRBJ2-7	TGCGCCAGCAGCCCGGGAGCGGGATACTCCTACGAGCAGTACTTC	CASSPGAGYSYEQYF
TRBV6-5	.	.	TRBJ1-6	TGTGCCAGCACTAAAACGGGGGGGAATTCACCCCTCCACTTT	CASTKTGGNSPLHF
TRBV30	.	.	TRBJ1-5	TGTGCCTGGAGTGGGGTGACAGGTTCCGCCCAGCATTTT	CAWSGVTGSAQHF
TRBV10-2	.	.	TRBJ1-1	TGCGCCAGCAGGACGGGTACAGGGAGATCCACTGAAGCTTTCTTT	CASRTGTGRSTEAFF
TRBV6-6	.	once	TRBJ1-6	TGTGCCAGCAGTTACGTTGGCGCCGGGAATTCACCCCTCCACTTT	CASSYVGAGNSPLHF